This T cell receptor beta chain stems from a study of breast tumors, draining lymph nodes, adjacent tissues. TCRdb fed the multiplex PCR reads into MiXCR, producing one record per CDR3 protein. The data show roughly 70,000 distinct CDR3 sequences, with less than 45% seen just once and almost 8.5% held by the top ten. The study's findings and limits: Tumors had less TCR diversity than lymph nodes, more than nontumor tissue. The lymph node origin of tumor T cells was framed as consistent with a hypothesis, not demonstrated. Compared with basal-like, luminal-like tumors shared significantly more repertoire with nontumor tissue.

Per the germline V gene, CDR1 is MNHEY and CDR2 is SVGAGI. This CDR3 spans 21 amino acids. V shed 5 bases and J 0 bases; nucleotides not matched to a gene: 21. In the case of this clonotype: The antigen is not known.

The origin of this receptor is a female donor with breast cancer. Some clones in this sample may be carry-over from other donors' samples. This chain links TRBV6-5 with TRBJ2-1, with TRBD2 identical over 8 bases. Sequenced material: breast tumor tissue. The CDR3 is CASSPEVSGRVGVGSYNEQFF. The CDR3 DNA follows: TGTGCCAGCAGTCCGGAGGTCAGCGGGAGAGTGGGGGTGGGCTCCTACAATGAGCAGTTCTTC.